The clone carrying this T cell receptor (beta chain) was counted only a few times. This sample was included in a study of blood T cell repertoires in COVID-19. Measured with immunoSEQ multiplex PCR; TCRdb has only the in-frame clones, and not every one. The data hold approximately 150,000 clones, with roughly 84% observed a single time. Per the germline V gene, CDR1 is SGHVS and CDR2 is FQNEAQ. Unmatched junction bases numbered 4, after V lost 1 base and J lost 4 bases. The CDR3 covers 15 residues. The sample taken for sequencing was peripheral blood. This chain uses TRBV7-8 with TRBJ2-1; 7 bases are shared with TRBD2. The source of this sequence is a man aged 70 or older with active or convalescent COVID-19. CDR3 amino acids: CASSLDVGGYNEQFF. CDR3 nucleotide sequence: TGTGCCAGCAGCTTAGACGTGGGAGGGTACAATGAGCAGTTCTTC.